This T cell receptor beta chain is from a study of blood T cell repertoires in COVID-19. Study context: The United States, Italy and Spain were the sources of the acute and convalescent COVID-19 samples. T cells, B-cell-depleted T cells, or PBMCs supplied cDNA or gDNA.

Germline CDR1 reads SQVTM; CDR2 reads ANQGSEA. Trimming removed 1 base at V and 4 bases at J, with 10 bases between. CDR3 length equals 13 residues. In the authors' methods: Amplification with reference gene primers provided the estimates of nucleated cell counts. The protocol was immunoSEQ multiplex PCR, while the TCRdb copy is restricted to in-frame clones and leaves out a portion. Clonal size and the V and J genes are those of that table, whereas D and trimming came from the DNA. The data show some 170,000 clones, 90% seen once. The chain links TRBV29-1 to TRBJ1-1; TRBD1 is a possible D gene (5 bases). Sequencing was done on a sample of peripheral blood. This receptor was taken from a man between 60 and 75 years old with active or convalescent COVID-19. The CDR3 DNA sequence: TGCAGCGTTGAAGTGATCGGGGGCACTGAAGCTTTCTTT. This codes for CSVEVIGGTEAFF.